This paragraph covers one TCR beta chain sequence. This sample is drawn from a study of blood T cell repertoires in COVID-19. Study-level information: From T cells, B-cell-depleted T cells, or PBMCs came the material, which was cDNA or gDNA.

V gave up 6 bases and J gave up 0 bases; unmatched junction bases: 12. The CDR3 covers 18 residues. Germline V gene lookup returns CDR1 SEHNR and CDR2 FQNEAQ (reference sequence). TCRdb keeps only in-frame clones here, not all; method: immunoSEQ multiplex PCR. The data hold hundreds of thousands of clones, with around nine tenths observed a single time. This sequence joins TRBV7-9 and TRBJ2-5; 11 bases fit TRBD2. Source material: peripheral blood. This clonotype originated in a woman in her twenties or thirties with COVID-19, enrolled during active disease. CDR3: CASSPPRGTSGHQETQYF. The CDR3, as DNA: TGTGCCAGCAGTCCCCCGAGAGGGACTAGCGGCCACCAAGAGACCCAGTACTTC.